This TCR beta chain was sequenced during a study of identical twins listed by TCRdb under 2016. A note on the overall study: TCR alpha and beta repertoires from monozygotic twins, unrelated adults of various ages and cord blood were deep-sequenced to test whether fetal clonotypes persist. To rule out contamination, replicate twin experiments were performed at different times with different library preparation protocols. Overall results and qualifications from the work: A weaker excess of twin sharing was found in beta out-of-frame sequences because the signal-to-noise ratio was lowered by fewer shared sequences. Conclusions relied on cross-sectional statistical analysis, since the same donors could not be followed over many years. Compared with coincidental sharing between unrelated individuals, out-of-frame TCR alpha sequences shared between twins had an excess of sequences with low generation probability. Recombination models systematically underestimated out-of-frame TCR alpha sharing in monozygotic twins but agreed with sharing between unrelated individuals. Zero-insertion analyses could be partly confounded by invariant T cells such as MAIT and iNKT, although diverse VJ usage argued against such confounding for most clonotypes. Abundant cord blood beta clonotypes had fewer insertions, young adult naive repertoires showed a similar but weaker trend, and memory repertoires showed no such trend.

According to the germline V gene, CDR1 reads MDHEN and CDR2 reads SYDVKM. The CDR3 sequence holds 12 residues, the cysteine and phenylalanine included. Here the CDR3 DNA is all that survives: 36 bases in frame from base 1. The trim is 6 bases for V and 2 bases for J, with a gap of 6 bases between the germline ends. At least ten counts were recorded for this clonotype. Its antigen is still unknown. Base qualities are missing; no much larger clone stands one base away. The method was 5' RACE. The sample was run on an Illumina HiSeq 2000. A universal primer binding site was added through template switching, and the final cDNA carried a unique molecular identifier so that TCR cDNA molecules could be counted accurately. Specific primers in the conserved constant-segment region were used to synthesize first-strand cDNA for the TCR alpha and beta chains. To control for contamination, every cDNA library carried two barcodes: a SMART-Mk sample barcode plus Illumina barcodes. TruSeq adapter sequences along with Illumina sample barcodes were introduced in two successive PCR steps. The Illumina HiSeq platform was used with custom primers to sequence TCR alpha and beta cDNA libraries. In the paper's pipeline: MiGEC was used to process raw reads and extract unique molecular identifiers, and MiXCR was used to find CDR3 positions. For each individual, recombination models were inferred using an EM algorithm with the repgenHMM and IGoR tools. Shared clonotypes were analyzed with the tcR package in R, and sharing was normalized by the product of cloneset sizes. Out-of-frame nonproductive sequences were analyzed to study raw recombination free of thymic and clonal selection effects. TCRdb reprocessed the public reads (quality trimming at Q25 with fastp, clone calling with MiXCR) and kept in-frame beta chains. Duplicate CDR3 protein sequences are folded into a single record with the most common DNA and genes. These V and J calls rely on TCRdb rather than the paper's analysis. Present in this sample are 210,000 or so distinct CDR3 sequences, about 15% of which were seen just once. The ten largest clonotypes hold 35% to 45% of the sample.

Every donor in the study was a healthy Caucasian. Three pairs of female monozygotic twins, all aged about 18 to 30 years, were included in the twin cohort. CD4+ and CD8+ T cell populations were isolated with positive isolation kits from Invitrogen. These same records also appear under a second study, on T cells expressing NK-cell markers. The second source states: Three sorted T-cell subsets (CD3+CD56+NKG2C+, CD3+CD56+NKG2C- and CD3+CD56-NKG2C+) from fewer than 10 donors had their TCR beta-chain repertoires profiled. Among the eight sequenced donors, seven were HCMV-seropositive and one was HCMV-seronegative. In several experiments an anti-gammadeltaTCR antibody was added to restrict sorting to alphabetaTCR-expressing T cells. In several donors, the dominant CD3+CD56+NKG2C+ clonotypes were found to rank among the top 10 CD8+ clonotypes and to make up about 1.0-7.0% of CD8+ T cells. Those dominant clonotypes were again the most abundant among CD3+CD56-NKG2C+ cells in a few donors, at roughly 25-60.1%. Whether the expanded NKG2C-expressing T cell clones were specific for HCMV antigens was left unclear. All eight donors whose samples were sequenced were randomly selected healthy volunteers, three of them men and five women. A commercial ELISA kit detecting HCMV-specific IgG in serum was used to determine HCMV serostatus. MIGEC was used to demultiplex reads and group reads by UMI, and MiTCR was used to assemble and quantify clonotypes. To exclude erroneous sequences, any TCR cDNA sequence not supported by at least two reads was discarded. The tcR package was used for downstream repertoire analysis, with clonotypes matched between fractions based on CDR3 nucleotide sequence plus V segment. VDJmatch was used to annotate antigen specificity against VDJdb, with one amino acid substitution in CDR3 allowed.

This chain is built from TRBV28 and TRBJ2-3; a tentative D call is TRBD1 (6 bases match). The sequenced material came from CD8+ T cells sorted from blood. This receptor was identified in a young woman in good health. The CDR3 region: CASRGATDTQYF. Read as DNA, the sequence is TGTGCCAGCAGGGGGGCCACAGATACGCAGTATTTT.